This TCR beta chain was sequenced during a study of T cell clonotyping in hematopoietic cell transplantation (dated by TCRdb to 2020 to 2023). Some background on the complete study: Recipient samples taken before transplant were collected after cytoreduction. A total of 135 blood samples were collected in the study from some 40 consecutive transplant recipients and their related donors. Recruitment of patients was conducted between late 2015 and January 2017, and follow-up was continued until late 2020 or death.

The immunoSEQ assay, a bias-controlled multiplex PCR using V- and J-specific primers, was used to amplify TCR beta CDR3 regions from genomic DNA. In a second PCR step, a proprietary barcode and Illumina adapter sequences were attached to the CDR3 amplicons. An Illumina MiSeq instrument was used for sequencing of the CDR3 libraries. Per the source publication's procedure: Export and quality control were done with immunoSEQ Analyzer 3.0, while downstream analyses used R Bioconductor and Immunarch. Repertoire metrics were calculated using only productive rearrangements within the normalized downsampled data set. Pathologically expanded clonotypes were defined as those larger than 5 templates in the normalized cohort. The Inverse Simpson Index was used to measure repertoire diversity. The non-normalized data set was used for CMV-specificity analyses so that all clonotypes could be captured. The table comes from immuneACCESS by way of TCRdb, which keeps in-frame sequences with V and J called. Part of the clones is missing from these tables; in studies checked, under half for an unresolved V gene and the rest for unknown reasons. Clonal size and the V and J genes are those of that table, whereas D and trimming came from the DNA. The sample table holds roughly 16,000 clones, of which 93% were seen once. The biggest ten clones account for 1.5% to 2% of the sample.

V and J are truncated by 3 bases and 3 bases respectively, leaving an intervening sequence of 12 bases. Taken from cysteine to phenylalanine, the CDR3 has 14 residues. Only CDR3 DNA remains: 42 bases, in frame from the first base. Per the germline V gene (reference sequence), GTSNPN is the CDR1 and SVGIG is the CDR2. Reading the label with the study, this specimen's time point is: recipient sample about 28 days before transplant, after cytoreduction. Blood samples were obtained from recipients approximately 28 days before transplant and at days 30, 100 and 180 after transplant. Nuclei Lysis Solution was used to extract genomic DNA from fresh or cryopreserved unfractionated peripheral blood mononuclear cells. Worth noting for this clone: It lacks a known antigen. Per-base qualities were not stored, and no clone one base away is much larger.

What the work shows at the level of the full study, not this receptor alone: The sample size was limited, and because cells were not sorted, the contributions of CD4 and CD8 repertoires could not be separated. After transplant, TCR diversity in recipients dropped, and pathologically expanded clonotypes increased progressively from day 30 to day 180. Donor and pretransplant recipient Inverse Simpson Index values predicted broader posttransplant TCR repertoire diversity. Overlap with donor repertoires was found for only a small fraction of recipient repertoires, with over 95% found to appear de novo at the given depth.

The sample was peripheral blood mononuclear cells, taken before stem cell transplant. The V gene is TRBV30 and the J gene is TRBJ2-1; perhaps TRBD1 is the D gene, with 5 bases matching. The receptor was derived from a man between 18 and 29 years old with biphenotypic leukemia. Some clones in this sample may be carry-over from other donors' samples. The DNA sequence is TGTGCCTGGAGGGACCCCAGGGACTACAATGAGCAGTTCTTC. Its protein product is CAWRDPRDYNEQFF.